These T cell receptor beta chains were read from a single sample in a study of T cell repertoires in cytomegalovirus infection. TCRdb processed the reads anew with MiXCR; each CDR3 protein has one entry. Among around 340,000 distinct CDR3 sequences listed, 25% to 30% were seen once. The antigens of these receptors remain unknown. This specimen consisted of cultured PBMCs, obtained from culture after CMV antigen stimulation. The receptor set was obtained from a human donor in good health (CMV status not recorded). Some clones in this sample may be carry-over from other donors' samples. The CDR3 runs from the conserved cysteine through the conserved F or W. Each record gives: CDR3 DNA, CDR3 protein, D gene, clone size, J gene, V gene. D genes are given only for firm matches. Clone size, where shown, is once, few, many, or a class for clones that have expanded.

TGTGCCAGCAGTGATCCGGGCTCCTACAATGAGCAGTTCTTC	CASSDPGSYNEQFF	NA	NA	TRBJ2-1	TRBV2
TGTGCCAGCAGTTTAGTACGGCGGCCGGTAGGGACCCAGTACTTC	CASSLVRRPVGTQYF	NA	few	TRBJ2-5	TRBV12-3/TRBV12-4
TGTGCCAGCAGCCAAGAGAGGGATGACGATTCACCCCTCCACTTT	CASSQERDDDSPLHF	NA	few	TRBJ1-6	TRBV4-2
TGTGCCAGCAATACCTGGGGCACTGAAGCTTTCTTT	CASNTWGTEAFF	NA	NA	TRBJ1-1	TRBV7-1
TGTGCCAGCTCACCACTAGGGGAAGGGGAAGGCTACACCTTC	CASSPLGEGEGYTF	NA	NA	TRBJ1-2	TRBV18
TGTGCCAGCAGCTCCGAACCGGGACTAGCGGGGGGGAAATACAATGAGCAGTTCTTC	CASSSEPGLAGGKYNEQFF	TRBD2	few	TRBJ2-1	TRBV7-9
TGTGCCAGCAGTCCCCCCGGGGGGCGGAATGAAAAACTGTTTTTT	CASSPPGGRNEKLFF	NA	few	TRBJ1-4	TRBV28
TGTGCCAGCAGCCTCGACGGCCCTGGGCAGCCCCAGCATTTT	CASSLDGPGQPQHF	NA	NA	TRBJ1-5	TRBV7-9
TGTGCCAGCAGCGGAGGACAGGGCCAGCCCCAGCATTTT	CASSGGQGQPQHF	TRBD1	many	TRBJ1-5	TRBV9
TGTGCCAGCAGTCCAGGGGCAGGGGGCGCGGAGGGGCCCCAGCATTTT	CASSPGAGGAEGPQHF	TRBD1	few	TRBJ1-5	TRBV12-3/TRBV12-4
TGTGCCAGCTCACCAAATGATGGAGCGAATTCACCCCTCCACTTT	CASSPNDGANSPLHF	NA	NA	TRBJ1-6	TRBV18
TGTGCCAGCAGCTTACCGGGACAGGGTGGGAATGAGCAGTTCTTC	CASSLPGQGGNEQFF	TRBD1	once	TRBJ2-1	TRBV7-3
TGTGCCAGCAGCTTATCCGCCGGTGGGGCGCAGTACTTC	CASSLSAGGAQYF	NA	many	TRBJ2-4	TRBV7-6
TGTGCCAGCAGTTTAGGACCACGGGATACGCAGTATTTT	CASSLGPRDTQYF	NA	NA	TRBJ2-3	TRBV28
TGTGCCAGCAGCTTGACAGTTGACGCGAACACCGGGGAGCTGTTTTTT	CASSLTVDANTGELFF	NA	NA	TRBJ2-2	TRBV5-5
TGTGCCAGCAGTTACTCCCCACCCAGCGGAGTAAACGACCAGTACTTC	CASSYSPPSGVNDQYF	NA	few	TRBJ2-5	TRBV6-6
TGTGCCAGCAGCTTAGGGCAGGTCCAAGGGTCACACAATGAGCAGTTCTTC	CASSLGQVQGSHNEQFF	NA	few	TRBJ2-1	TRBV7-9
TGCGCCAGCAGACCTAACAACAGCAATCAGCCCCAGCATTTT	CASRPNNSNQPQHF	NA	few	TRBJ1-5	TRBV4-3
TGTGCCTGCCGGGACGGAGATAGCAATCAGCCCCAGCATTTT	CACRDGDSNQPQHF	NA	medium-sized	TRBJ1-5	TRBV19
TGTGCCAGCAGTGAACACCCAACTAATGAAAAACTGTTTTTT	CASSEHPTNEKLFF	NA	few	TRBJ1-4	TRBV6-5
TGTGCCAGCAGTTTATGGACAACAACCTACACAGATACGCAGTATTTT	CASSLWTTTYTDTQYF	NA	NA	TRBJ2-3	TRBV27
TGCAGTGCTCACAGGGAGAGCTCCTATAATTCACCCCTCCACTTT	CSAHRESSYNSPLHF	NA	NA	TRBJ1-6	TRBV20-1
TGTGCCATCAGTGGCCGGGACGGCTCTGGAAACACCATATATTTT	CAISGRDGSGNTIYF	NA	NA	TRBJ1-3	TRBV10-3
TGTGCCACCCGGGGGGGGGCGAGGACCTCACAAGAGACCCAGTACTTC	CATRGGARTSQETQYF	TRBD2	few	TRBJ2-5	TRBV10-3
TGTGCCAGCAGCGGATACAGGGGGGGGTTCAATGAGCAGTTCTTC	CASSGYRGGFNEQFF	NA	many	TRBJ2-1	TRBV7-9
TGTGCCAGTAGTGATCGACTAGCGGCTCAAGAGACCCAGTACTTC	CASSDRLAAQETQYF	TRBD2	NA	TRBJ2-5	TRBV19
TGTGCCAGCAGTTACTTGGCGGGACAGTCCTACAATGAGCAGTTCTTC	CASSYLAGQSYNEQFF	NA	many	TRBJ2-1	TRBV6-5
TGTGCCAGCAGTTTAACGCGACAGGGTAAAGCTTTCTTT	CASSLTRQGKAFF	TRBD1	NA	TRBJ1-1	TRBV27
TGTGCCAGCAGTCCCCCACTAGCGGGTTCGGAGGAGCAGTACTTC	CASSPPLAGSEEQYF	TRBD2	NA	TRBJ2-7	TRBV28
TGCAGTGCTTCGGAGATTAATCAGCCCCAGCATTTT	CSASEINQPQHF	NA	NA	TRBJ1-5	TRBV20-1
TGCGCCAGCAGCTTGGCCGGGTACAGGGAGGAGACCCAGTACTTC	CASSLAGYREETQYF	NA	few	TRBJ2-5	TRBV5-1
TGTGCCAGCAGCTTAGAGAATAGGTCGGATGAGCAGTTCTTC	CASSLENRSDEQFF	NA	NA	TRBJ2-1	TRBV7-2
TGTGCCAGCAGCGCCGGGGGGGGCGGTTCGAGTTCCTACAATGAGCAGTTCTTC	CASSAGGGGSSSYNEQFF	TRBD2	few	TRBJ2-1	TRBV9
TGTGCCAGCAGCGAACTAGCCTCACCATACAATGAGCAGTTCTTC	CASSELASPYNEQFF	NA	NA	TRBJ2-1	TRBV9
TGTGCCAGCGCACGAGGGCTCGAGACAGATACGCAGTATTTT	CASARGLETDTQYF	NA	few	TRBJ2-3	TRBV6-1
TGTGCCAGCAGTTTCACCGGCTTGCCTTTCTTC	CASSFTGLPFF	NA	NA	TRBJ2-1	TRBV12-3/TRBV12-4
TGTGCCAGCAGCTTAGCGGGGCGCGATGGAAACACCATATATTTT	CASSLAGRDGNTIYF	NA	many	TRBJ1-3	TRBV7-9
TGTGCTAGCAGCCTTAATAGGGGGGTACAAGAGACCCAGTACTTC	CASSLNRGVQETQYF	NA	few	TRBJ2-5	TRBV7-7
TGTGCCAGCAGTTCCCCAGGGAGCCTTAATCAGCCCCAGCATTTT	CASSSPGSLNQPQHF	NA	few	TRBJ1-5	TRBV28
TGCGCCGTCCCCGACAGGGCCACCTACGAGCAGTACTTC	CAVPDRATYEQYF	TRBD1	NA	TRBJ2-7	TRBV23-1
TGTGCCAGCAGCTTCGAGAGGAGCGGGGTTCTCTACGAGCAGTACTTC	CASSFERSGVLYEQYF	TRBD2	many	TRBJ2-7	TRBV7-2
TGTGCCAGCAGTTCCAGGGTTATAGCCAAAAACATTCAGTACTTC	CASSSRVIAKNIQYF	NA	NA	TRBJ2-4	TRBV27
TGCAGCGTCCACCAGGGCGCGGGCGGTGAAAAACTGTTTTTT	CSVHQGAGGEKLFF	NA	few	TRBJ1-4	TRBV29-1
TGTGCCAGCAGCATGTTACTAGGTGCCAAAAACATTCAGTACTTC	CASSMLLGAKNIQYF	NA	few	TRBJ2-4	TRBV28
TGTGCCAGCTCACCTCATCACCCAGGGATTGGGAGCTACGAGCAGTACTTC	CASSPHHPGIGSYEQYF	NA	NA	TRBJ2-7	TRBV18